This is a list of T cell receptor beta chains from one sample in a study of OX40 agonist ivuxolimab in advanced cancers. Profiling relied on immunoSEQ multiplex PCR, and the TCRdb table lists in-frame clones only, not all of them. This sample carries about 52,000 clones, roughly 93% of them seen once, and the ten largest clones take over 20%. The source was CD4+ or CD8+ T cells sorted from blood, collected in a trial of the OX40 agonist ivuxolimab. These receptor sequences come from an adult with an advanced solid tumor such as melanoma, head and neck, liver or kidney cancer. The CDR3 runs from the conserved cysteine through the conserved F or W. A D gene is named only where the DNA matches it firmly. The size of a clone is reported for some rows only, either as once, few or many, or as a class for expanded clones.

clone size | D gene | J gene | V gene | CDR3 protein | CDR3 DNA
- | TRBD2 | TRBJ2-1 | TRBV6-5 | CASSYLSGSSYNEQFF | TGTGCCAGCAGTTACCTAAGCGGGAGTTCCTACAATGAGCAGTTCTTC
- | - | TRBJ2-3 | TRBV7-6 | CASSSGTDTQYF | TGTGCCAGCAGCTCCGGCACAGATACGCAGTATTTT
- | - | TRBJ1-2 | TRBV18 | CASSDPTIYEGYTF | TGTGCCAGCTCAGACCCGACGATTTATGAGGGCTACACCTTC
- | TRBD1 | TRBJ2-1 | TRBV9 | CASSVVPQGSRYEQFF | TGTGCCAGCAGCGTAGTGCCACAGGGGTCGAGATATGAGCAGTTCTTC
- | - | TRBJ1-2 | TRBV14 | CASSQTVSYGYTF | TGTGCCAGCAGCCAGACAGTCTCCTATGGCTACACCTTC
- | - | TRBJ1-1 | TRBV19 | CASSIGSGGTEAFF | TGTGCCAGTAGTATCGGGTCGGGGGGCACTGAAGCTTTCTTT
once | TRBD1 | TRBJ2-7 | TRBV5-1 | CASSLTGDGEQYF | TGCGCCAGCAGCTTGACAGGGGACGGCGAGCAGTACTTC
- | TRBD1 | TRBJ2-7 | TRBV23-1 | CASSHGLTGGAAYEQYF | TGCGCCAGCAGTCACGGACTGACAGGGGGGGCAGCTTACGAGCAGTACTTC
once | TRBD2 | TRBJ2-7 | TRBV7-6 | CASSPRTSGTPYEQYF | TGTGCCAGCAGCCCCAGGACTAGCGGGACCCCCTACGAGCAGTACTTC
- | TRBD2 | TRBJ2-7 | TRBV5-1 | CASSLVLAGYEQYF | TGCGCCAGCAGCTTGGTTCTAGCGGGCTACGAGCAGTACTTC
- | - | TRBJ1-1 | TRBV7-9 | CASSEPTSGHPKRAFF | TGTGCCAGCAGCGAACCGACGAGCGGGCATCCAAAGCGGGCTTTCTTT
few | - | TRBJ2-1 | TRBV4-3 | CASSQDQGLYNEQFF | TGCGCCAGCAGCCAAGATCAGGGACTCTACAATGAGCAGTTCTTC
- | - | TRBJ1-2 | TRBV6-5 | CASSYSETANYGYTF | TGTGCCAGCAGTTACTCCGAGACGGCGAACTATGGCTACACCTTC
- | - | TRBJ1-5 | TRBV5-1 | CASSFSPERDQPQHF | TGCGCCAGCAGCTTTTCCCCGGAACGGGATCAGCCCCAGCATTTT
- | TRBD1 | TRBJ2-7 | TRBV19 | CASSVTGEWNEQYF | TGTGCCAGTAGTGTAACAGGGGAGTGGAACGAGCAGTACTTC
- | TRBD2 | TRBJ2-7 | TRBV4-3 | CASSPGKGGTSDYEQYF | TGCGCCAGCAGCCCAGGGAAAGGGGGGACTAGCGACTACGAGCAGTACTTC
- | TRBD2 | TRBJ2-5 | TRBV6-1 | CASSRLAGNQETQYF | TGTGCCAGCAGCCGACTAGCGGGGAACCAAGAGACCCAGTACTTC
- | - | TRBJ1-2 | TRBV7-9 | CASSFMGDYGYTF | TGTGCCAGCAGCTTCATGGGAGACTATGGCTACACCTTC
once | - | TRBJ2-7 | TRBV11-2 | CASSLEAGQSFYEQYF | TGTGCCAGCAGCTTAGAGGCGGGACAGTCTTTCTACGAGCAGTACTTC